This T cell receptor (beta chain) was sequenced during a study of OX40 agonist ivuxolimab in advanced cancers. Sequenced by immunoSEQ multiplex PCR; TCRdb stores in-frame clones only, minus some. Here the sample spans around 100,000 clones, nearly 90% being singletons. CDR1 and CDR2 (germline): SQVTM, ANQGSEA. The CDR3 extends over 13 amino acids. Trimming cost V 6 bases and J 6 bases; bases outside gene matches: 10. This receptor was obtained from an adult with an advanced solid tumor such as melanoma, head and neck, liver or kidney cancer. The rearrangement links TRBV29-1 to TRBJ2-7; 8 bases match TRBD2. Sample: CD4+ or CD8+ T cells sorted from blood, taken in a trial of the OX40 agonist ivuxolimab. The DNA of the CDR3 is TGCAGCGTCCTACCAGCGGGAGCCCCCGAGCAGTACTTC. Amino acids: CSVLPAGAPEQYF.